These 24 T cell receptor beta chains were sequenced from one sample in a study of T cells after yellow fever vaccination. One entry per CDR3 protein, called by TCRdb with MiXCR from the 5' RACE reads. The data contain hundreds of thousands of distinct CDR3 sequences, about 15% of them singletons. The input for sequencing was PBMCs, taken 4 to 6 days after the first yellow fever vaccination. Receptors originate from a man younger than 30 who received the YFV17D yellow fever vaccine.

This clonotype showed up just a few times. The chain carries TRBV7-9 and TRBJ1-4; 9 bases map to TRBD1. Germline assignment: CDR1 SEHNR and CDR2 FQNEAQ (reference sequence). With 5 bases clipped from V and 6 bases from J, the junction kept 7 bases outside the gene matches. This CDR3 spans 15 amino acids. This chain's CDR3 is CASSKGQGRHEKLFF. The CDR3 DNA sequence: TGTGCCAGCAGCAAAGGACAGGGGAGGCATGAAAAACTGTTTTTT. Supplemented by reference TRBV7-9 and TRBJ1-4, the full variable domain reads DTGVSQNPRHKITKRGQNVTFRCDPISEHNRLYWYRQTLGQGPEFLTYFQNEAQLEKSRLLSDRFSAERPKGSFSTLEIQRTEQGDSAMYLCASSKGQGRHEKLFFGSGTQLSVL.

The rearrangement uses TRBV7-9 and TRBJ2-7; a possible D gene is TRBD1 (6 bases). V was pared by 4 bases and J by 0 bases, with 16 bases between. The CDR3 consists of 16 residues. CDR1 and CDR2 from the germline V gene are SEHNR and FQNEAQ (reference sequence). The CDR3 sequence: CASSSGRTVSSYEQYF. CDR3 nucleotide sequence: TGTGCCAGCAGCTCGGGCAGGACAGTGAGCTCCTACGAGCAGTACTTC. Full variable domain (missing parts from reference TRBV7-9 and TRBJ2-7): DTGVSQNPRHKITKRGQNVTFRCDPISEHNRLYWYRQTLGQGPEFLTYFQNEAQLEKSRLLSDRFSAERPKGSFSTLEIQRTEQGDSAMYLCASSSGRTVSSYEQYFGPGTRLTVT.

This clonotype appeared a few times. The chain links TRBV28 to TRBJ2-4; D may be TRBD1 (6 bases). The V gene's germline CDR1 is MDHEN and CDR2 SYDVKM. The V end was cut by 4 bases, the J end by 7 bases, with 14 bases between. The CDR3 covers 14 residues. CDR3 amino acids: CASSSPGRGNIQYF. The CDR3 DNA is TGTGCCAGCAGTTCCCCCGGCAGGGGCAACATTCAGTACTTC.

This clonotype was observed many times. V usage is TRBV6-1 and J usage is TRBJ2-3; no clear D. Trimming left V 4 bases short and J 0 bases short, with 2 bases between. The CDR3 spans 12 residues. CDR1 is MNHNS, CDR2 SASEGT, per germline. CDR3 sequence (DNA): TGTGCCAGCAGTGGGAGCACAGATACGCAGTATTTT. Amino acid sequence: CASSGSTDTQYF.

This clonotype has just a few counts. The chain links TRBV11-2 to TRBJ2-5; TRBD2 matches at 8 bases. Germline CDR1 and CDR2: SGHAT and FQNNGV. This CDR3 contains 13 residues. V shed 5 bases and J 5 bases; nucleotides not matched to a gene: 4. The CDR3 bases are TGTGCCAGCAGCCGTAGCGGGGTGGAGACCCAGTACTTC. Translating it yields CASSRSGVETQYF.

The V gene is TRBV11-2, the J gene TRBJ2-3; D might be TRBD1 (5 bases). Trimming shortened V by 5 bases and J by 5 bases, and 17 bases separated the two germline ends. CDR3 length equals 15 residues. Per the germline V gene, CDR1 is SGHAT and CDR2 is FQNNGV. The DNA for the CDR3 is TGTGCCAGCAGCCTAGGGGCCGGGCACGGAGATACGCAGTATTTT. It is translated as CASSLGAGHGDTQYF.

This clonotype was counted ten times or more. This chain joins TRBV7-2 and TRBJ2-2, with 7 nucleotides matching TRBD1. This CDR3 has 13 amino acids. V shed 5 bases and J 5 bases; nucleotides not matched to a gene: 2. Germline CDR1 and CDR2: SGHTA and FQGNSA. The CDR3 sequence: CASSPTGTGELFF. CDR3 nucleotides: TGTGCCAGCAGCCCGACAGGGACCGGGGAGCTGTTTTTT.

This clonotype appeared a few times. The CDR3 loop is CASSGGQAFF. Written as DNA, the CDR3 is TGTGCCAGCAGTGGAGGACAGGCGTTCTTC. J is TRBJ2-1 and V is TRBV7-9; 7 nucleotides match TRBD1. The V segment lost 6 bases and the J segment 15 bases; nucleotides outside the gene matches: 5. The CDR3 consists of 10 residues. The germline gives CDR1 SEHNR, CDR2 FQNEAQ (reference sequence).

This clonotype was found many times. The chain couples TRBV5-5 to TRBJ1-1, with D unclear. Germline CDR1 SGHKS, CDR2 YYEKEE (reference sequence). V lost 0 bases to trimming and J lost 1 base, with 10 bases between them. The length of the CDR3 is 15 residues. In nucleotides, the CDR3 is TGTGCCAGCAGCTTGGATCCGGCCTCGAACACTGAAGCTTTCTTT. Protein: CASSLDPASNTEAFF.

About this clonotype: Sequence at one end of the junction differs from germline and may be a read error. This chain uses TRBV7-9 with TRBJ1-2; 10 positions match TRBD1. Germline V gene data show CDR1 as SEHNR and CDR2 as FQNEAQ (reference sequence). The CDR3 sequence is 14 residues long. DNA for the CDR3: TGTGCCAGCAGCGCGGGACAGGGGAACTATGGCTACACCTTT. It codes for CASSAGQGNYGYTF.

This clonotype was detected only a few times. J is TRBJ1-1 and V is TRBV7-9; D ambiguous. Germline CDR1 and CDR2: SEHNR and FQNEAQ (reference sequence). V was pared by 5 bases and J by 11 bases, with 9 bases between. The CDR3 is 10 residues long. The CDR3 DNA reads as TGTGCCAGCAGCCCCCTAACGGCTTTCTTT. Translating gives CASSPLTAFF.

This clonotype was observed a handful of times. The chain links TRBV12-3 or TRBV12-4 to TRBJ2-1; D call uncertain. The CDR3 spans 15 residues. V dropped 4 bases and J dropped 0 bases, with 10 bases sitting between them. The DNA of the CDR3 is TGTGCCAGCAGTTGGGTAGGAAGCTCCTACAATGAGCAGTTCTTC. It yields the protein CASSWVGSSYNEQFF.

This clonotype has a handful of counts. The rearrangement joins TRBV9 to TRBJ2-5, with 11 bases aligning to TRBD2. The CDR3 sequence is 15 residues long. The V gene's germline CDR1 is SGDLS and CDR2 YYNGEE. The V gene end was trimmed by 3 bases and the J gene end by 3 bases; junction bases not matched to a gene: 4. CDR3 in DNA: TGTGCCAGCAGCGCCGGGACTAGCGGAAAAGAGACCCAGTACTTC. As protein: CASSAGTSGKETQYF.

The CDR3 DNA follows: TGTGCCAGCAGCTCTGGACCGGTAGATGAGCAGTACTTC. Protein: CASSSGPVDEQYF. The V and J genes are TRBV7-2 and TRBJ2-7; unclear D gene. V was clipped by 4 bases and J by 7 bases, with 14 bases between them. The germline CDR1 and CDR2 sequences are SGHTA and FQGNSA. This CDR3 is 13 amino acids long.

This clonotype has only a few counts. The rearrangement uses TRBV28 and TRBJ2-3, with D tentatively TRBD1 (6 bases). The germline CDR1 and CDR2 sequences are MDHEN and SYDVKM. This CDR3 is built from 16 residues. V shed 2 bases and J shed 4 bases, with 16 bases lying between them. CDR3 nucleotides: TGTGCCAGCAGTTTAAGGGGGTCGTTTCTTCCAGATACGCAGTATTTT. This encodes CASSLRGSFLPDTQYF.

V gene TRBV6-2 or TRBV6-3 combines with J gene TRBJ2-2; possibly TRBD1 or TRBD2 for D (5 bases each). V gave up 8 bases and J gave up 1 base, with 14 bases separating them. Germline lookup yields CDR1 MNHEY and CDR2 SVGEGT. The CDR3 is made up of 15 amino acids. CDR3 in amino acids: CASVWDDQNTGELFF. CDR3 in DNA: TGTGCCAGCGTATGGGACGACCAGAACACCGGGGAGCTGTTTTTT.

The table lists this clonotype with a few counts. J is TRBJ2-1 and V is TRBV18; 7 positions match TRBD1. Trimming took 3 bases from V and 5 from J; bases not matched to a gene: 7. Germline CDR1 and CDR2: KGHSH and LQKENI. CDR3 length: 15 amino acids. The CDR3 sequence is CASSPDRPPNNEQFF. DNA of the CDR3: TGTGCCAGCTCACCGGACAGGCCCCCGAACAATGAGCAGTTCTTC.

This sequence joins TRBV12-3 or TRBV12-4 and TRBJ2-5; D is unresolved. Trimming removed 3 bases at V and 5 bases at J, with 16 bases between. The CDR3 covers 15 residues. CDR3 nucleotide sequence: TGTGCCAGCAGTTTGAGCGCAGGAACTCCGGAGACCCAGTACTTC. Its protein product is CASSLSAGTPETQYF.

This clonotype was observed a handful of times. The rearrangement joins TRBV6-2 or TRBV6-3 to TRBJ2-7; no firm D call. Germline V gene data show CDR1 as MNHEY and CDR2 as SVGEGT. The CDR3 contains 14 residues. Trimming stripped 7 bases from V and 1 base from J, with 14 bases between. The CDR3 nucleotides are TGTGCCAGCACTCGGCCGGGCAGTTCCTACGAGCAGTACTTC. Translated, it gives CASTRPGSSYEQYF.

This clonotype showed up just a few times. The rearrangement links TRBV21-1 to TRBJ1-2. TRBV21-1 has pseudogene status. This CDR3 has 14 amino acids. CDR3 sequence: CAMNDHGGTYGYTF. For the CDR3, the DNA is TGTGCCATGAACGACCACGGCGGAACCTATGGCTACACCTTC.

This clonotype was observed a handful of times. The rearrangement links TRBV28 to TRBJ2-6, with D perhaps matching TRBD1 or TRBD2 (6 bases each). The V and J ends lost 6 bases and 2 bases respectively, with 11 bases between them. The germline V gene encodes CDR1 MDHEN and CDR2 SYDVKM. The CDR3 spans 15 residues. CDR3: CASSPGEAGANVLTF. The CDR3 nucleotides read TGTGCCAGCAGCCCAGGGGAGGCTGGGGCCAACGTCCTGACTTTC.

The chain combines TRBV6-2 or TRBV6-3 with TRBJ1-2; no clear D gene. The CDR3 runs to 12 residues. Germline CDR1 MNHEY, CDR2 SVGEGT. V lost 7 bases to trimming and J lost 2 bases, with 8 bases between them. This CDR3 is CASKERNYGYTF. In DNA, the CDR3 is TGTGCCAGCAAGGAACGGAACTATGGCTACACCTTC.

This clonotype was picked up one time. The chain links TRBV20-1 to TRBJ2-1; TRBD1 matches 10 bases. V shed 1 base and J 3 bases; nucleotides not matched to a gene: 12. CDR3 length equals 18 residues. Germline assignment: CDR1 DFQATT and CDR2 SNEGSKA (reference sequence). The CDR3, as DNA: TGCAGTGCTAGAGGCCGACAGGGGGCCGGCTTCTACTACAATGAGCAGTTCTTC. Protein product: CSARGRQGAGFYYNEQFF.

V usage is TRBV24-1 and J usage is TRBJ2-3; D possibly uses TRBD1 or TRBD2 (5 bases each). CDR1 and CDR2 from the germline V gene are KGHDR and SFDVKD. The CDR3 runs to 17 residues. Trimming cost V 3 bases and J 0 bases, with 15 bases left between them. In DNA, the CDR3 is TGTGCCACCAGTGATCCCGGGGCTAAATCTAGCACAGATACGCAGTATTTT. Amino acids: CATSDPGAKSSTDTQYF.